This TCR beta chain was profiled in a study of cytomegalovirus exposure and HLA in healthy donors. Primers included in the PCR were 60 Vbeta and 13 Jbeta primers. Measured with immunoSEQ multiplex PCR; TCRdb has only the in-frame clones, and not every one. The table records roughly 130,000 clones, 80% of them present only once. Study results and limitations: TCR beta sequences numbering roughly 16,000 were associated with HLA alleles at 0.05 false discovery rate in a later analysis. According to an earlier analysis, most TCR beta V segments yielded productive rearrangements about 87% or about 30% of the time.

As concerns this clone: What it binds is unknown.

Losses at the gene ends were 9 bases for V and 1 base for J; bases not matched to a gene: 9. The length of the CDR3 is 15 residues. Germline V gene lookup returns CDR1 SGHTA and CDR2 FQGNSA. This clonotype was obtained from a male donor in good health and CMV-seronegative. The material sequenced was PBMCs. The J gene is TRBJ2-1, the V gene TRBV7-2, with TRBD2 matching over 7 bases. The CDR3 region is CASKRPGGSYNEQFF. CDR3 nucleotide sequence: TGTGCCAGTAAAAGGCCGGGGGGTTCCTACAATGAGCAGTTCTTC.